This T cell receptor (beta chain) appears in the sequencing data of a study of blood T cell repertoires in COVID-19. Study-wide context: Samples came from the United States, Italy and Spain, spanning acute and convalescent COVID-19.

Only in-frame clones appear in the TCRdb table, and some are missing; sequencing was by immunoSEQ multiplex PCR. The sample comprises about 110,000 clones, about three quarters of which are singletons, and roughly 6% rests with the top ten. The CDR3 is 15 residues long. V trimming: 0 bases; J trimming: 2 bases; junction bases outside the gene matches: 4. Germline loops: CDR1 LGHDT, CDR2 YNNKEL (reference sequence). The chain carries TRBV3-1 (or the pseudogene TRBV3-2) and TRBJ2-7; 7 nucleotides line up with TRBD2. This sequence was found in an elderly man with acute or convalescent COVID-19. The sample consisted of peripheral blood. CDR3 in amino acids: CASSQDSAGTYEQYF. CDR3 coding DNA: TGTGCCAGCAGCCAAGATTCAGCGGGGACCTACGAGCAGTACTTC.